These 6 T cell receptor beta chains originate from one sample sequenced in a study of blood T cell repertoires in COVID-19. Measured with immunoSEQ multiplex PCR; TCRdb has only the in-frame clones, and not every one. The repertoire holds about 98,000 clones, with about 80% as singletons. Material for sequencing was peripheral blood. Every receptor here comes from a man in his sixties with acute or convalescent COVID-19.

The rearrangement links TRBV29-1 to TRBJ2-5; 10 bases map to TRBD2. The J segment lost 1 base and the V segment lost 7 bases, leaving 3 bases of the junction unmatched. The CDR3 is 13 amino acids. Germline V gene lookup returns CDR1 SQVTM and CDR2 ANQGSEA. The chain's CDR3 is CSASSGGQETQYF. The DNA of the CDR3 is TGCAGCGCTTCTAGCGGGGGCCAAGAGACCCAGTACTTC. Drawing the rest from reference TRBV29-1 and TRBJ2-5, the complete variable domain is SAVISQKPSRDICQRGTSLTIQCQVDSQVTMMFWYRQQPGQSLTLIATANQGSEATYESGFVIDKFPISRPNLTFSTLTVSNMSPEDSSIYLCSASSGGQETQYFGPGTRLLVL.

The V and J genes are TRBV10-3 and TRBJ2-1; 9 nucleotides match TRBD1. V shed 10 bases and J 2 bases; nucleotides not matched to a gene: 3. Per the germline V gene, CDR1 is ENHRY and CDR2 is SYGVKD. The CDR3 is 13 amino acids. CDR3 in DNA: TGTGCCAGTGGGACAGGGACCTACAATGAGCAGTTCTTC. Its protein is CASGTGTYNEQFF.

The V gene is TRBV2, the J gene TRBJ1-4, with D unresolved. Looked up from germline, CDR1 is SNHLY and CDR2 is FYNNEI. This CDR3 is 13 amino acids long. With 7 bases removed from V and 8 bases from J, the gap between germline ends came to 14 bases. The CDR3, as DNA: TGTGCCAGCATTGTAAACTCCCGGGAAAAACTGTTTTTT. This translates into CASIVNSREKLFF.

CDR3 protein: CASSLDREETQYF. Here the CDR3 DNA reads TGCGCCAGCAGCTTAGACAGGGAAGAGACCCAGTACTTC. The genes are TRBV5-1 and TRBJ2-5, with 7 positions matching TRBD1. Germline V gene sequence: CDR1 SGHRS, CDR2 YFSETQ. The J segment lost 3 bases and the V segment lost 2 bases, leaving 1 base of the junction unmatched. The CDR3 spans 13 residues.

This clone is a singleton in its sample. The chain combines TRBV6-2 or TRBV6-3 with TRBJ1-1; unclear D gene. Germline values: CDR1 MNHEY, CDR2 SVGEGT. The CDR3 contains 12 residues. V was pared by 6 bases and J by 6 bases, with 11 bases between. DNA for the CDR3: TGTGCCAGCAGCTATTCCCGAGCTGAAGCTTTCTTT. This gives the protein CASSYSRAEAFF.

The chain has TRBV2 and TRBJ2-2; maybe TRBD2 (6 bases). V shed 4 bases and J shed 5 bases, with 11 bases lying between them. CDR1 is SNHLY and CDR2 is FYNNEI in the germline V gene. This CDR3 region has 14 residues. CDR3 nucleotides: TGTGCCAGCAGTGTCCGACTAGTTACCGGGGAGCTGTTTTTT. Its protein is CASSVRLVTGELFF.